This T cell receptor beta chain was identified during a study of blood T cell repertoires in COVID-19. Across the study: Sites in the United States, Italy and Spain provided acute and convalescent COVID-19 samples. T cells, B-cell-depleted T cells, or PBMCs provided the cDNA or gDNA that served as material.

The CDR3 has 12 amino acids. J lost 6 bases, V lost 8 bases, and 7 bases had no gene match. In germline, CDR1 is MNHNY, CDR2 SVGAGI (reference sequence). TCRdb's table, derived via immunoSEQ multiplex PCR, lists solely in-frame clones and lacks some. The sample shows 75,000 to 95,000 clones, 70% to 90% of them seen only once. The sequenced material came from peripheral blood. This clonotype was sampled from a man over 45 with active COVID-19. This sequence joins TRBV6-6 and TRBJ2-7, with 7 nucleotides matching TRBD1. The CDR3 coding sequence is TGTGCCAGCTGCGCAGGGGGAAGCGAGCAGTACTTC. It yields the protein CASCAGGSEQYF.